The entry below describes one T cell receptor (beta chain). The antigen is undetermined. The entry originates in a study of Ad26.COV2.S vaccination and SARS-CoV-2 variants. Treatment meaning: some 19 received Ad26.COV2.S at low or high dose, single or two shots; roughly 5 received placebo; per-sample allocation not given. Specimen acquisition occurred on day 63 following the initial vaccine or placebo injection. Expression of Wuhan-strain SARS-CoV-2 spike came from the Ad26 vector that formed the vaccine. The trim removed 1 base at V and 15 bases at J, leaving 12 bases unmatched. Germline values: CDR1 LNHNV, CDR2 YYDKDF (reference sequence). The CDR3 is made up of 15 amino acids. Study conclusions and caveats: Vaccine recipients posted higher spike-specific TCR breadth than their placebo counterparts.

TCRdb's copy holds only in-frame clones and misses some; the assay was immunoSEQ multiplex PCR. This table holds roughly 300,000 clones, around 89% found once. This rearrangement joins TRBV15 to TRBJ2-1, with 10 bases fitting TRBD1. Sample: peripheral blood, taken in a trial of Ad26.COV2.S vaccine versus placebo. The source of this sequence is a person aged 18-60 years who received the Ad26.COV2.S COVID-19 vaccine or a placebo. The CDR3 loop reads CATSRGGQGVLKLFF. The CDR3 bases are TGTGCCACCAGCAGAGGTGGACAGGGGGTCTTAAAGCTGTTCTTC.